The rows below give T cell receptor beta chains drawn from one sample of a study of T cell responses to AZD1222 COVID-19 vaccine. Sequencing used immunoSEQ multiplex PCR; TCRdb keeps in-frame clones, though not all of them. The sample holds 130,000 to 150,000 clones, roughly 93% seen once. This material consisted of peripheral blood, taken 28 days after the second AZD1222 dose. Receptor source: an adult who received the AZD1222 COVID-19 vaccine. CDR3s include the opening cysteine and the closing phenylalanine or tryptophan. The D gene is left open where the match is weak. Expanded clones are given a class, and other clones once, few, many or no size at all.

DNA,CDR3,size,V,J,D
TGTGCCAGTAGTATTTTATCGGACGGAAGCTATAGCAATCAGCCCCAGCATTTT,CASSILSDGSYSNQPQHF,-,TRBV19,TRBJ1-5,-
TGCGCCAGCAGCCCGGCGGGGGGAAACACCATATATTTT,CASSPAGGNTIYF,-,TRBV5-1,TRBJ1-3,-
TGTGCCAGCACCTCCGGTCGGGGGAACACCATATATTTT,CASTSGRGNTIYF,-,TRBV5-4,TRBJ1-3,-
TGTGCCACCAGCCTACGAAACACTGAAGCTTTCTTT,CATSLRNTEAFF,-,TRBV15,TRBJ1-1,-
TGTGCCAGCAGCAGACTCGGGAGGCTGAGTAATGAGCAGTTCTTC,CASSRLGRLSNEQFF,-,TRBV6-5,TRBJ2-1,TRBD2
TGCGCCAGCAGCTCCCATCCTTTGGACAGGGACAATAATTCACCCCTCCACTTT,CASSSHPLDRDNNSPLHF,-,TRBV5-1,TRBJ1-6,TRBD1
TGTGCCAGCAGCGTCGGGTCCTATAGCAATCAGCCCCAGCATTTT,CASSVGSYSNQPQHF,-,TRBV6-2/TRBV6-3,TRBJ1-5,-
TGTGCCATCAGTGAGGACTATAATTCACCCCTCCACTTT,CAISEDYNSPLHF,-,TRBV10-3,TRBJ1-6,-
TGTGCCAGCAGCGAGATAAGCGGGGGGCTTGAGCAGTTCTTC,CASSEISGGLEQFF,-,TRBV5-6,TRBJ2-1,TRBD2
TGCGCCAGCAGCTTGGTTATATGGGCAGAGGACACCGGGGAGCTGTTTTTT,CASSLVIWAEDTGELFF,few,TRBV5-1,TRBJ2-2,-
TGTGCCAGCACCCACGACAGGGGACACGGCTTTGGCTACACCTTC,CASTHDRGHGFGYTF,-,TRBV11-2,TRBJ1-2,TRBD1
TGTGCCAGTCATGACCCCGGGAGGACTGAAGCTTTCTTT,CASHDPGRTEAFF,-,TRBV6-5,TRBJ1-1,-
TGTGCCAGCAGCGTAGGATGGTTAACAGATACGCAGTATTTT,CASSVGWLTDTQYF,once,TRBV9,TRBJ2-3,-
TGTGCCAGCATCATAGGTCAGGGGGGCTCCTACGAGCAGTACTTC,CASIIGQGGSYEQYF,-,TRBV6-6,TRBJ2-7,-
TGTGCCTGGAGTGGGGGGCCCGGGGAGCTGTTTTTT,CAWSGGPGELFF,-,TRBV30,TRBJ2-2,-
TGTGCCAGCTCACCAGCATTCGACAGGGCGAACACTGAAGCTTTCTTT,CASSPAFDRANTEAFF,-,TRBV18,TRBJ1-1,TRBD1
TGTGCCAGCAGCTTGGGGGGGGAGCAGTACTTC,CASSLGGEQYF,-,TRBV5-4,TRBJ2-7,-
TGTGCTAGTGGTTTGGGGACAACACGACAGGGAGCGGATGAAAAACTGTTTTTT,CASGLGTTRQGADEKLFF,-,TRBV12-5,TRBJ1-4,TRBD1
TGTGCCAGCAGCCCGCGCGGGGGGTTTCGTAACTATGGCTACACCTTC,CASSPRGGFRNYGYTF,-,TRBV3-1/TRBV3-2,TRBJ1-2,-
TGTGCCAGCAGCTCCCCCTCCCCGGCCTACTATGGCTACACCTTC,CASSSPSPAYYGYTF,-,TRBV9,TRBJ1-2,-
TGTGCCAGCAGCCCCGCCACAGGGTTGGGTGGCTACACCTTC,CASSPATGLGGYTF,-,TRBV27,TRBJ1-2,-
TGCAGCGTTGGCCCGGGTGTCTTC,CSVGPGVF,-,TRBV29-1,TRBJ2-1,-
TGCAGTGCCAACAAAGGGGAGACCCAGTACTTC,CSANKGETQYF,-,TRBV20-1,TRBJ2-5,-
TGCGCCAGCAGCCTCCGACTAGCGGGAGCCTACAATGAGCAGTTCTTC,CASSLRLAGAYNEQFF,once,TRBV4-1,TRBJ2-1,TRBD2
TGTGCCAGCAAAAGACAGGGGGCCACTGAAGCTTTCTTT,CASKRQGATEAFF,-,TRBV6-5,TRBJ1-1,TRBD1
TGTGCCAGCAGCGCCCTACACAGGGGCGGCTACACCTTC,CASSALHRGGYTF,-,TRBV9,TRBJ1-2,TRBD1
TGTGCCAGCAAGTTGGAAATGAACACTGAAGCTTTCTTT,CASKLEMNTEAFF,-,TRBV2,TRBJ1-1,-
TGTGCCAGCAGCATAGGGGGCCCTGGAAACACCATATATTTT,CASSIGGPGNTIYF,-,TRBV6-5,TRBJ1-3,TRBD1
TGCGCCAGCAGCCAAAACCGGCGGGCGCCCCTCCACTTT,CASSQNRRAPLHF,-,TRBV4-1,TRBJ1-6,-
TGTGCCAGCAGCCTCGGACAGGGGGGTTGGGGAGGCTACACCTTC,CASSLGQGGWGGYTF,-,TRBV7-2,TRBJ1-2,TRBD1
TGCGCCAGCAGCTTGGGGGCAGGGGGAACGATAGAGACCCAGTACTTC,CASSLGAGGTIETQYF,-,TRBV5-1,TRBJ2-5,TRBD1
TGTGCCAGCAACCTTGGGGAGAACACTGAAGCTTTCTTT,CASNLGENTEAFF,-,TRBV7-9,TRBJ1-1,-
TGTGCCAGCAGCCATAGCGGGGGGGAGACCCAGTACTTC,CASSHSGGETQYF,-,TRBV5-6,TRBJ2-5,TRBD2
TGTGCCAGCAGTTTATCAGGGGGCACCTTTCAGCCCCAGCATTTT,CASSLSGGTFQPQHF,-,TRBV27,TRBJ1-5,TRBD1
TGTGCCAGTAGTAGAACACAGGGCCCCTATGGCTACACCTTC,CASSRTQGPYGYTF,-,TRBV19,TRBJ1-2,-
TGTGCCAGCAGGACAGGGGGCACAGATACGCAGTATTTT,CASRTGGTDTQYF,-,TRBV2,TRBJ2-3,TRBD1
TGTGCCACCAGTGATCCCCTAGGTGGCTACACCTTC,CATSDPLGGYTF,-,TRBV24-1,TRBJ1-2,-
TGTGCCAGCTCACCACCAATAGTCAGGGGGAGCTCCTACAATGAGCAGTTCTTC,CASSPPIVRGSSYNEQFF,-,TRBV18,TRBJ2-1,TRBD1
TGTGCCAGCAGTGTAGGGACAGGACGCACAGATACGCAGTATTTT,CASSVGTGRTDTQYF,-,TRBV2,TRBJ2-3,TRBD1
TGCGCCAGCAGCCAAGGGGTCGGGTCTAATCAGCCCCAGCATTTT,CASSQGVGSNQPQHF,-,TRBV4-1,TRBJ1-5,-
TGTGCCAGCAGTGAACCAAACAGGGGAAGCTCCTATAATTCACCCCTCCACTTT,CASSEPNRGSSYNSPLHF,-,TRBV25-1,TRBJ1-6,TRBD1
TGTGCCAGCAGTTTTAGGACAGAGAACACCGGGGAGCTGTTTTTT,CASSFRTENTGELFF,-,TRBV27,TRBJ2-2,-
TGTGCCAGCTCACCAAGAACGGGGGGCCCCTCCTACAATGAGCAGTTCTTC,CASSPRTGGPSYNEQFF,-,TRBV18,TRBJ2-1,-
TGTGCCAGCTCCGGCCTGGGGGGTGATCAGCCCCAGCATTTT,CASSGLGGDQPQHF,-,TRBV18,TRBJ1-5,-
TGCAGCGTTATGAGGGAGCTCGACACCGGGGAGCTGTTTTTT,CSVMRELDTGELFF,-,TRBV29-1,TRBJ2-2,-
TGTGCCATTCATGGGGCAGGGAGGAACACTGAAGCTTTCTTT,CAIHGAGRNTEAFF,once,TRBV10-3,TRBJ1-1,-
TGTGCCAGCAGCCAAGAGATTAGGGAAACTGAAGCTTTCTTT,CASSQEIRETEAFF,-,TRBV4-2,TRBJ1-1,-
TGCAGCGCCGAAGACCGGGCTCCAGATACGCAGTATTTT,CSAEDRAPDTQYF,once,TRBV29-1,TRBJ2-3,-
TGTGCCAGCAGCCGTGAGCTTTTGGCGGGAAGCTCCTACAATGAGCAGTTCTTC,CASSRELLAGSSYNEQFF,-,TRBV3-1/TRBV3-2,TRBJ2-1,-
TGCGCCAGCAGTTCCGGGACAGCCCCTCGGGGTGAGCAGTTCTTC,CASSSGTAPRGEQFF,-,TRBV10-1,TRBJ2-1,TRBD1
TGTGCCAGCAGCCGGACATCGTATGGCTACACCTTC,CASSRTSYGYTF,-,TRBV3-1/TRBV3-2,TRBJ1-2,-
TGTGCCAGCAGTTTACCGGGACAGGGAATGGGTACGCAGTATTTT,CASSLPGQGMGTQYF,-,TRBV27,TRBJ2-3,TRBD1
TGTGCCAGCAGTGGACGGGACAGGGGTTACGAGCAGTACTTC,CASSGRDRGYEQYF,-,TRBV2,TRBJ2-7,TRBD1
TGTGCCAGCAGCCGGGACAGGGGACTTCTAGAGGCCTACGAGCAGTACTTC,CASSRDRGLLEAYEQYF,once,TRBV7-2,TRBJ2-7,TRBD1
TGTGCCAGCTCACAAGGACAGGATTGGGACTTC,CASSQGQDWDF,-,TRBV18,TRBJ2-7,TRBD1
TGTGCCAGCAGTACCTCAGGGAGGGAGGCTTTCTTT,CASSTSGREAFF,-,TRBV2,TRBJ1-1,-
TGTGCCAGCAGCCTGGAAGGGACTAGCGGGAGTCGACCCTACGAGCAGTACTTC,CASSLEGTSGSRPYEQYF,once,TRBV7-3,TRBJ2-7,TRBD2
TGTGCCAGCAGCCAACAAAGCGGGGGCTCCTACAATGAGCAGTTCTTC,CASSQQSGGSYNEQFF,-,TRBV11-3,TRBJ2-1,TRBD2
TGTGCCAGCAGCCCCTTAAGGGACACGCGATACTACGAGCAGTACTTC,CASSPLRDTRYYEQYF,-,TRBV7-8,TRBJ2-7,-